The entry below describes one TCR beta chain. These data come from a study of blood T cell repertoires in COVID-19. Study as a whole: Collection of acute and convalescent COVID-19 samples took place in the United States, Italy and Spain. Sources were T cells, B-cell-depleted T cells, or PBMCs; the material itself was cDNA or gDNA.

Original analysis: Reference gene primer amplification yielded estimated nucleated cell counts. The data were produced by immunoSEQ multiplex PCR, yet TCRdb's version contains in-frame clones alone and is incomplete. V and J calls and clone size are those listed in that table; D and trimming were worked out from the DNA. The data hold tens of thousands of clones, with 84% observed a single time. The length of the CDR3 is 15 residues. J lost 3 bases, V lost 6 bases, and 11 bases had no gene match. Germline CDR1 LNHDA, CDR2 SQIVND (reference sequence). The rearrangement joins TRBV19 to TRBJ2-7; TRBD1 matches 7 bases. This clonotype originated in a man aged 50-59 years with acute or convalescent COVID-19. The specimen sequenced was peripheral blood. CDR3 sequence reads: CASRYTGDALYEQYF. The CDR3, as DNA: TGTGCCAGTAGATACACAGGGGATGCTCTCTACGAGCAGTACTTC.